These 29 T cell receptor beta chains originate from one sample sequenced in a study of OX40 agonist ivuxolimab in advanced cancers. Generated by immunoSEQ multiplex PCR, the TCRdb table keeps only in-frame clones and is missing some. The sample has 40,000 to 65,000 clones, 84% seen once; the top ten hold 4.6%. The sample in question was CD4+ or CD8+ T cells sorted from blood, obtained in a trial of the OX40 agonist ivuxolimab. The receptor source for this set is an adult with an advanced solid tumor such as melanoma, head and neck, liver or kidney cancer.

In regard to this clone: Other DNA sequences in this sample translate to the same CDR3. The chain uses TRBV7-7 and TRBJ2-2, with unresolved D. CDR3 size: 13 residues. With 1 base removed from V and 3 bases from J, the gap between germline ends came to 3 bases. CDR1 SSHAT and CDR2 FNYEAQ come from the germline V gene (reference sequence). The CDR3 DNA sequence: TGTGCCAGCAGCTTAGTCTACACCGGGGAGCTGTTTTTT. Protein sequence: CASSLVYTGELFF.

CDR3 residues: CASSVPVRAEAFF. The CDR3 DNA sequence: TGTGCCAGCAGCGTACCGGTAAGGGCTGAAGCTTTCTTT. The genes are TRBV9 and TRBJ1-1; D ambiguous. Germline lookup yields CDR1 SGDLS and CDR2 YYNGEE. The V gene lost 1 base and the J gene lost 6 bases, with 10 bases spanning the gap. This CDR3 has 13 amino acids.

This clone was seen a handful of times. As DNA, the CDR3 is TGTGCCAGTAGTACCGGCAGGGGGAGCAATCAGCCCCAGCATTTT. Protein sequence: CASSTGRGSNQPQHF. The chain combines TRBV19 with TRBJ1-5, with 7 bases matching TRBD1. This CDR3 has 15 residues. With 4 bases clipped from V and 1 base from J, the junction kept 4 bases outside the gene matches. CDR1 and CDR2 from the germline V gene are LNHDA and SQIVND (reference sequence).

In this sample, this clone turned up a few times. The chain carries TRBV14 and TRBJ2-1, with 7 bases lining up with TRBD2. V gave up 4 bases and J gave up 6 bases; unmatched junction bases: 9. Germline CDR1 is SGHDN and CDR2 is FVKESK. The CDR3 contains 15 residues. The CDR3 nucleotides read TGTGCCAGCAGCCTAGTAGCGGGTGGGGGCAATGAGCAGTTCTTC. It yields the protein CASSLVAGGGNEQFF.

V is TRBV5-6 and J is TRBJ1-3; possible D gene TRBD1, 5 bases. V shed 4 bases and J shed 0 bases, with 11 bases lying between them. The CDR3 loop spans 15 amino acids. Germline lookup yields CDR1 SGHDT and CDR2 YYEEEE. CDR3 region: CASSPTDISGNTIYF. The CDR3 nucleotides are TGTGCCAGCAGCCCGACGGACATCTCTGGAAACACCATATATTTT.

The J gene is TRBJ2-7, the V gene TRBV29-1; 11 bases agree with TRBD1. Germline trimming cut 6 bases from V and 2 bases from J; bases unmatched to any gene: 3. There are 13 residues in the CDR3. Looked up from germline, CDR1 is SQVTM and CDR2 is ANQGSEA. The CDR3 sequence: CSVTGQGAYEQYF. CDR3 DNA sequence: TGCAGCGTCACGGGACAGGGGGCCTACGAGCAGTACTTC.

This sequence joins TRBV7-9 and TRBJ1-1; TRBD1 aligns across 10 bases. The CDR3 spans 17 residues. Germline CDR1 SEHNR, CDR2 FQNEAQ (reference sequence). V trimming: 4 bases; J trimming: 4 bases; junction bases outside the gene matches: 12. CDR3 coding DNA: TGTGCCAGCAGCTCATGGACAGGGGGTCGAGGTATCACTGAAGCTTTCTTT. Its translation is CASSSWTGGRGITEAFF.

This sequence joins TRBV11-2 and TRBJ1-2; 7 bases line up with TRBD1. There are 16 residues in the CDR3. The germline gives CDR1 SGHAT, CDR2 FQNNGV. Germline trimming cut 4 bases from V and 4 bases from J; bases unmatched to any gene: 12. In DNA form, the CDR3 reads TGTGCCAGCAGCTCCAATACCGGGACAGATCGCTATGGCTACACCTTC. Translation gives CASSSNTGTDRYGYTF.

As for this clone: It is unclear where the CDR3 begins or ends on the DNA, so no DNA is shown, and the CDR3 is as TCRdb lists it. This rearrangement joins TRBV2 to TRBJ2-7. The CDR3 has 14 amino acids, counting both end residues. Germline loops: CDR1 SNHLY, CDR2 FYNNEI. The CDR3 region is CASILAGHSYEQYF.

CDR3 region: CASSFELPDTQYF. The CDR3, as DNA: TGTGCCAGCAGCTTCGAGCTCCCAGATACGCAGTATTTT. The V and J genes are TRBV11-3 and TRBJ2-3; no firm D call. The CDR3 contains 13 residues. Germline-derived CDR1 and CDR2 are SGHNT and YENEEA. Trimming cost V 3 bases and J 4 bases, with 8 bases left between them.

This chain uses TRBV7-9 with TRBJ1-6; D is unresolved. From germline, CDR1 is SEHNR and CDR2 FQNEAQ (reference sequence). V was cut by 5 bases and J by 7 bases, with 12 bases left in between. This CDR3 region has 14 residues. This CDR3 is CASSPTLINSPLHF. The CDR3 DNA sequence: TGTGCCAGCAGCCCGACACTAATCAATTCACCCCTCCACTTT.

On this clone itself: Other DNA sequences within the sample encode an identical CDR3. The chain employs TRBV30 and TRBJ1-4; D not resolved. Germline V gene lookup returns CDR1 GTSNPN and CDR2 SVGIG (reference sequence). The CDR3 is 15 amino acids. Trimming took off 3 bases at V and 1 base at J, with 12 bases between the two ends. In DNA, the CDR3 is TGTGCCTGGAGCGCCCTGTCTGGAACTAATGAAAAACTGTTTTTT. Translation gives CAWSALSGTNEKLFF.

The rearrangement uses TRBV7-3 and TRBJ2-5; D is perhaps TRBD1 (6 bases). The germline CDR1 and CDR2 sequences are SGHTA and FQGTGA. The CDR3 totals 13 residues. V was cut by 1 base and J by 3 bases, with 6 bases left in between. Here the CDR3 reads CASSLNREETQYF. The CDR3 DNA sequence: TGTGCCAGCAGCTTAAACAGGGAAGAGACCCAGTACTTC.

The chain employs TRBV7-3 and TRBJ2-3, with TRBD2 identical over 12 bases. The CDR3 runs 17 residues. Germline CDR1 is SGHTA and CDR2 is FQGTGA. V gave up 0 bases and J gave up 0 bases; unmatched junction bases: 1. This chain's CDR3 is CASSLTGTSGSTDTQYF. CDR3 sequence (DNA): TGTGCCAGCAGCTTAACAGGGACTAGCGGGAGCACAGATACGCAGTATTTT.

In DNA, the CDR3 is TGCGCCAGCAGCCAGAGCGGGAGCTTATCCTACAATGAGCAGTTCTTC. Protein product: CASSQSGSLSYNEQFF. The rearrangement links TRBV4-1 to TRBJ2-1, with 8 bases lining up with TRBD2. V trimming: 3 bases; J trimming: 1 base; junction bases outside the gene matches: 5. The V gene's germline CDR1 is MGHRA and CDR2 YSYEKL. This CDR3 region has 16 residues.

The chain joins TRBV2 to TRBJ1-1; no reliable D call. CDR1 SNHLY and CDR2 FYNNEI come from the germline V gene. The V end lost 2 bases, the J end lost 2 bases, and 3 bases lay between the germline ends. This CDR3 has 12 residues. The CDR3 coding sequence is TGTGCCAGCAGTGAATTCAACACTGAAGCTTTCTTT. Residues: CASSEFNTEAFF.

The chain joins TRBV28 to TRBJ1-1; no firm D call. The CDR3 is 12 residues long. Germline CDR1 and CDR2: MDHEN and SYDVKM. With 4 bases removed from V and 1 base from J, the gap between germline ends came to 4 bases. The chain's CDR3 is CASSSGNTEAFF. The CDR3 nucleotides read TGTGCCAGCAGTTCAGGGAACACTGAAGCTTTCTTT.

This clone was seen more than once but under ten times. The V call is TRBV7-7, the J call TRBJ2-5, with TRBD2 identical over 10 bases. Trimming at V came to 7 bases and at J to 9 bases, leaving 26 bases not matched to a gene. The CDR3 loop spans 19 amino acids. The germline V gene has CDR1 SSHAT and CDR2 FNYEAQ (reference sequence). The CDR3 nucleotides read TGTGCCAGCATCTGGCATCGGGTAACAGCGGGAGGGCCTGTACACGCCCAGTACTTC. Amino acid sequence: CASIWHRVTAGGPVHAQYF.

The chain has TRBV11-3 and TRBJ2-7; TRBD1 matches 7 bases. From germline, CDR1 is SGHNT and CDR2 YENEEA. Germline trimming cut 0 bases from V and 2 bases from J; bases unmatched to any gene: 4. The CDR3 runs to 15 residues. This CDR3 is CASSLERGPPYEQYF. The CDR3 bases are TGTGCCAGCAGCTTAGAGAGGGGGCCCCCCTACGAGCAGTACTTC.

This chain uses TRBV6-5 with TRBJ1-4, with a tentative D call TRBD1 (5 bases). Trimming removed 6 bases from V and 8 bases from J, with 19 bases in between. CDR3 length equals 15 residues. Germline V lookup: CDR1 MNHEY, CDR2 SVGAGI. Written as DNA, the CDR3 is TGTGCCAGCAGCCCACAAGGGGCGCCCGGGGAAAAACTGTTTTTT. The encoded protein is CASSPQGAPGEKLFF.

The J gene is TRBJ1-5, the V gene TRBV18; 8 nucleotides line up with TRBD1. Germline CDR1 is KGHSH and CDR2 is LQKENI. V shed 3 bases, J shed 8 bases, and the junction held 18 bases outside the gene matches. The CDR3 totals 18 residues. CDR3 region: CASSPYDRGPREWKPQHF. The CDR3 DNA follows: TGTGCCAGCTCACCGTATGACAGGGGACCCAGGGAATGGAAGCCCCAGCATTTT.

The chain carries TRBV29-1 and TRBJ2-7; TRBD2 aligns across 12 bases. The germline CDR1 and CDR2 sequences are SQVTM and ANQGSEA. After removal of 4 bases from V and 5 bases from J, the junction contained 6 bases not matched to a gene. The CDR3 length is 14 residues. The CDR3 sequence is CSVGLAGGPHEQYF. Here the CDR3 DNA reads TGCAGCGTTGGGCTAGCGGGAGGGCCTCACGAGCAGTACTTC.

The chain combines TRBV28 with TRBJ2-7, with 9 bases matching TRBD1. Per germline, CDR1 MDHEN and CDR2 SYDVKM. CDR3 length: 16 amino acids. Losses at the gene ends were 7 bases for V and 0 bases for J; bases not matched to a gene: 10. CDR3 loop: CASKNNPGQGSYEQYF. As DNA, the CDR3 is TGTGCCAGCAAAAATAACCCGGGACAGGGCTCCTACGAGCAGTACTTC.

In its sample, this clone was seen a few times. The genes are TRBV12-5 and TRBJ2-1, with D maybe TRBD2 (5 bases). Germline V gives CDR1 LGHNT, CDR2 FRNRAP. V gave up 2 bases and J gave up 6 bases, with 17 bases separating them. This CDR3 has 16 residues. The CDR3 coding sequence is TGTGCTAGTGGTTTGTTAGGGAGCCCAAATGGCAATGAGCAGTTCTTC. This gives the protein CASGLLGSPNGNEQFF.

The genes are TRBV18 and TRBJ1-1, with TRBD1 matching 8 bases. From germline, CDR1 is KGHSH and CDR2 LQKENI. The CDR3 spans 15 residues. J gave up 1 base and V 2 bases, and 3 bases lay outside the gene matches. The CDR3 sequence is CASSPSGTGNTEAFF. Written as DNA, the CDR3 is TGTGCCAGCTCACCATCGGGGACAGGGAACACTGAAGCTTTCTTT.

This chain links TRBV27 with TRBJ2-5; no clear D. This CDR3 is built from 13 residues. CDR1 and CDR2 from the germline V gene are MNHEY and SMNVEV (reference sequence). Trimming removed 3 bases from V and 1 base from J, with 6 bases in between. CDR3 protein: CASSFWFQETQYF. The CDR3 bases are TGTGCCAGCAGTTTTTGGTTCCAAGAGACCCAGTACTTC.

The V and J genes are TRBV6-6 and TRBJ1-4, with 7 bases lining up with TRBD1. The germline V gene has CDR1 MNHNY and CDR2 SVGAGI (reference sequence). The trim removed 0 bases at V and 9 bases at J, leaving 7 bases unmatched. This CDR3 has 15 residues. CDR3 sequence reads: CASSYSGQGEQKLFF. The CDR3 DNA sequence: TGTGCCAGCAGTTACTCTGGCCAGGGGGAGCAAAAACTGTTTTTT.

This chain joins TRBV30 and TRBJ2-1; TRBD2 is a possible D gene (6 bases). The CDR3 is 15 amino acids. The ends were cut back, 2 bases at V and 4 bases at J, with 15 bases in the middle. Germline V lookup: CDR1 GTSNPN, CDR2 SVGIG (reference sequence). CDR3 protein: CAWSSQAGRYNEQFF. CDR3 sequence (DNA): TGTGCCTGGAGTAGCCAGGCGGGGAGGTACAATGAGCAGTTCTTC.

A single count supports this clone. The rearrangement uses TRBV4-3 and TRBJ2-3; D remains unclear. The germline V and J ends were trimmed by 1 base and 1 base, with 12 bases remaining between them. The germline gives CDR1 LGHNA, CDR2 YSLEER. The CDR3 contains 16 residues. The CDR3 loop reads CASSQGAVAGTDTQYF. The CDR3 DNA reads as TGCGCCAGCAGCCAAGGGGCCGTCGCTGGCACAGATACGCAGTATTTT.